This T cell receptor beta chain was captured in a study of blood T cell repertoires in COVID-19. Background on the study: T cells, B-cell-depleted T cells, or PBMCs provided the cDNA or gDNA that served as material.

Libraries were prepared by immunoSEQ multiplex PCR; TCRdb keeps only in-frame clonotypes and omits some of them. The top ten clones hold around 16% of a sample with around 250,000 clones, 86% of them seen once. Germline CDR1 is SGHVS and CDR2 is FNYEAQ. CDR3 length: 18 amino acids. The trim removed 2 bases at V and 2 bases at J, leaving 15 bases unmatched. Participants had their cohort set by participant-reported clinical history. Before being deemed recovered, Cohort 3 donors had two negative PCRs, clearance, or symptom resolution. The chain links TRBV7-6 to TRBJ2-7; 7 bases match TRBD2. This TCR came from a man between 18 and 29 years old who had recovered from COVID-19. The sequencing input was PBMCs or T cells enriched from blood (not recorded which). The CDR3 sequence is CASSLLSSGNRTAYEQYF. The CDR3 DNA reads TGTGCCAGCAGCTTACTCTCTAGCGGAAACCGGACTGCCTACGAGCAGTACTTC.